This T cell receptor beta chain was sequenced during a study of T-cell memory formation after mild COVID-19. One entry per CDR3 protein results from TCRdb running MiXCR on the 5' RACE reads. The table records about 68,000 distinct CDR3 sequences, 16% of them present only once. This clonotype turned up a few times. The source material was PBMCs or a T cell subset sorted from them (not recorded which). This TCR was sampled from an adult woman who had mild COVID-19 (a few samples of this study predate the infection). Cell type and time point are not known.

This chain's CDR3 is CSARDQQSSYNEQFF. The CDR3 DNA follows: TGCAGTGCTAGAGATCAGCAGAGCTCCTACAATGAGCAGTTCTTC. The chain uses TRBV20-1 and TRBJ2-1; the D is unclear. The CDR3 totals 15 residues. Germline V gene data show CDR1 as DFQATT and CDR2 as SNEGSKA (reference sequence). Trimming removed 0 bases from V and 0 bases from J, with 9 bases in between.